Sample share makes the clone carrying this T cell receptor (beta chain) medium-sized. Its target is unknown. Time point reported: sample taken at primary tumor resection. This CDR3 contains 13 residues. Looked up from germline, CDR1 is SGHTA and CDR2 is FQGNSA. Trimming shortened V by 4 bases and J by 4 bases, and 10 bases separated the two germline ends. Individual TCR cDNA molecules each bore their own unique molecular identifier. TCRdb used MiXCR to reprocess the 5' RACE reads, holding one entry per CDR3 protein. Among about 4,200 distinct CDR3 sequences listed, roughly 6.3% were seen once. This sample was included in a study of spatial heterogeneity in lung cancer. On the study more broadly: On average, each unique TCR and UMI combination appeared more than ten times in raw reads.

Regarding the study as a whole: Tumors with more nonsynonymous mutations had more expanded intratumoral alpha and beta TCRs.

The starting material was lung tumor tissue, obtained at surgery. The TCR comes from a male donor with early-stage non-small cell lung cancer. V and J are TRBV7-2 and TRBJ1-2; D is uncertain. The chain's CDR3 is CASSSRRGYGYTF. The CDR3 DNA reads as TGTGCCAGCAGCTCACGCCGGGGCTATGGCTACACCTTC.